These 8 T cell receptor beta chains were sequenced from one sample in a study of shared clonotypes between healthy human individuals. Sequenced by immunoSEQ multiplex PCR; TCRdb stores in-frame clones only, minus some. Of about 1 million clones in the sample, approximately 80% were seen once. The sequencing input was memory CD4+ T cells from PBMCs. As to subset: CD45RA-negative fraction. These receptors were taken from a man between 18 and 29 years old in good health. Some clones in this sample may be carry-over from other donors' samples.

CDR3 sequence: CASSHDGRHNQPQHF. The CDR3 DNA reads TGTGCCAGCAGCCACGACGGGCGGCACAATCAGCCCCAGCATTTT. The chain uses TRBV4-2 and TRBJ1-5; D remains unclear. V was clipped by 3 bases and J by 3 bases, with 12 bases between them. The CDR3 has 15 amino acids. Germline V gene sequence: CDR1 LGHNA, CDR2 YNFKEQ.

In this sample, this clone turned up a few times. The chain is built from TRBV2 and TRBJ2-7, with TRBD1 matching over 9 bases. The V segment lost 4 bases and the J segment 6 bases; nucleotides outside the gene matches: 7. Germline CDR1 is SNHLY and CDR2 is FYNNEI. The CDR3 contains 14 residues. CDR3 DNA sequence: TGTGCCAGCAGTGTCGTACAGGGGGCTGGCGAGCAGTACTTC. Translated: CASSVVQGAGEQYF.

The V gene is TRBV19, the J gene TRBJ1-1, with D possibly TRBD1 on 5 matching bases. Germline V gene lookup returns CDR1 LNHDA and CDR2 SQIVND (reference sequence). This CDR3 spans 15 amino acids. V dropped 3 bases and J dropped 1 base, with 12 bases sitting between them. Here the CDR3 reads CASSMIDRQNTEAFF. CDR3 nucleotides: TGTGCCAGTAGTATGATCGACAGACAGAACACTGAAGCTTTCTTT.

The chain links TRBV25-1 to TRBJ1-4; no clear D gene. This CDR3 contains 17 residues. The V gene lost 1 base and the J gene lost 0 bases, with 12 bases spanning the gap. CDR1 and CDR2 from the germline V gene are MGHDK and SYGVNS. CDR3 sequence reads: CASSELAVRSTNEKLFF. For the CDR3, the DNA is TGTGCCAGCAGTGAATTGGCAGTAAGGTCAACTAATGAAAAACTGTTTTTT.

The chain is built from TRBV5-6 and TRBJ1-1; TRBD1 is a possible D gene (5 bases). Looked up from germline, CDR1 is SGHDT and CDR2 is YYEEEE. This CDR3 region has 13 residues. V dropped 4 bases and J dropped 5 bases, with 12 bases sitting between them. CDR3 residues: CASSPGISTEAFF. CDR3 in DNA: TGTGCCAGCAGCCCAGGGATTAGTACTGAAGCTTTCTTT.

This clone occurred a few times. The CDR3 region is CASRPGQGLGTEAFF. CDR3 coding DNA: TGCGCCAGCAGGCCGGGACAGGGTCTAGGTACTGAAGCTTTCTTT. The J gene is TRBJ1-1, the V gene TRBV10-1; the match to TRBD1 covers 9 bases. The CDR3 is 15 residues long. J gave up 5 bases and V 6 bases, and 10 bases lay outside the gene matches. In germline, CDR1 is WNHNN, CDR2 SYGVQD (reference sequence).

This clone was seen a single time. The V and J genes are TRBV10-2 and TRBJ2-3; 7 bases fit TRBD2. CDR1 WSHSY and CDR2 SAAADI come from the germline V gene. After removal of 8 bases from V and 0 bases from J, the junction contained 8 bases not matched to a gene. The CDR3 runs to 15 residues. The chain's CDR3 is CASGARDYSTDTQYF. The CDR3 DNA follows: TGCGCCAGCGGGGCCCGGGACTACAGCACAGATACGCAGTATTTT.

CDR3 amino acids: CASILLSFRNTGELFF. The CDR3 DNA sequence: TGTGCCAGCATCCTACTAAGCTTTAGGAACACCGGGGAGCTGTTTTTT. This chain uses TRBV11-2 with TRBJ2-2; D call uncertain. Trimming left V 7 bases short and J 1 base short, with 16 bases between. CDR3 length: 16 residues. Germline values: CDR1 SGHAT, CDR2 FQNNGV.